This TCR beta chain was sequenced during a study of blood T cell repertoires in COVID-19. Overall study context: T cells, B-cell-depleted T cells, or PBMCs supplied cDNA or gDNA.

Germline CDR1 and CDR2: SGHAT and FQNNGV. There are 17 residues in the CDR3. The trim removed 3 bases at V and 6 bases at J, leaving 13 bases unmatched. Here immunoSEQ multiplex PCR was the method, and the copy in TCRdb shows in-frame clones only, minus some. The profile covers 140,000 to 150,000 clones, with 85% appearing a single time and roughly 3% taken by the ten largest. This receptor was identified in a woman in her forties with active or convalescent COVID-19. Sequencing was done on a sample of peripheral blood. V and J are TRBV11-2 and TRBJ2-2; 7 bases map to TRBD1. This CDR3 reads CASSFRLTGMTAGELFF. Here the CDR3 DNA reads TGTGCCAGCAGCTTCCGACTGACAGGGATGACGGCCGGGGAGCTGTTTTTT.